Listed here is a single TCR beta chain. In the original analysis: Reference gene primers were amplified, and this amplification served to estimate nucleated cell counts. TCRdb's copy holds only in-frame clones and misses some; the assay was immunoSEQ multiplex PCR. The V and J calls and clone size were taken over from that table, and D and trimming were inferred from the DNA. The repertoire consists of hundreds of thousands of clones, with nearly 90% occurring once and the leading ten covering around 2.2%. Germline lookup yields CDR1 LGHNA and CDR2 YNFKEQ. The CDR3 contains 18 residues. J gave up 4 bases and V 0 bases, and 11 bases lay outside the gene matches. The data stem from a study of blood T cell repertoires in COVID-19. Study-wide background: From the United States, Italy and Spain came samples of acute and convalescent COVID-19. Nucleic acid was either cDNA or gDNA, and it came from T cells, B-cell-depleted T cells, or PBMCs.

Sequencing input: peripheral blood. This clonotype originated in a woman aged 40 to 50 who had recovered from COVID-19. The genes are TRBV4-2 and TRBJ2-7; 11 bases are a match to TRBD2. In DNA, the CDR3 is TGTGCCAGCAGCCAAGATCTGTCCTCCGGGACTAGCGGATACGAGCAGTACTTC. As protein: CASSQDLSSGTSGYEQYF.